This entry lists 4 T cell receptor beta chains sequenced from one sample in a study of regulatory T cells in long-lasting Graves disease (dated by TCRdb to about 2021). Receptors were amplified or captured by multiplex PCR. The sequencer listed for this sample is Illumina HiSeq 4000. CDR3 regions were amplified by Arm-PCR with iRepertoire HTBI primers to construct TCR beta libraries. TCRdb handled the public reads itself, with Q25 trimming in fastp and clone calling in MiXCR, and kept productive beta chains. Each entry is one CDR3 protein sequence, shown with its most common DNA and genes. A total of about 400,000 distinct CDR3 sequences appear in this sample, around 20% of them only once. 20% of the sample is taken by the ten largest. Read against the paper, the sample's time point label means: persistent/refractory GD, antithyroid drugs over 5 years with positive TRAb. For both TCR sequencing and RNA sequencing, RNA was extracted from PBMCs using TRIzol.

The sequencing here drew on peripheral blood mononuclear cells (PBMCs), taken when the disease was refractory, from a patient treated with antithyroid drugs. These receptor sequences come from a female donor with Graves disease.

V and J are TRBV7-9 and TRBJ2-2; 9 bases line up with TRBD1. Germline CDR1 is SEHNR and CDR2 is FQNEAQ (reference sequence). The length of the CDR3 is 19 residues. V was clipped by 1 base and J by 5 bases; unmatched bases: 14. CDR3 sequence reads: CASSLDRGPYEGITGELFF. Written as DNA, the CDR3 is TGTGCCAGCAGCTTAGACAGGGGGCCGTACGAGGGGATTACCGGGGAGCTGTTTTTT.

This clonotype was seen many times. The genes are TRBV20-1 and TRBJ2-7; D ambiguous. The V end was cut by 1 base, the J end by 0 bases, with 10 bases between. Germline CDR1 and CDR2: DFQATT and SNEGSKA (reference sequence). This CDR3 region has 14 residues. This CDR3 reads CSARVARSSYEQYF. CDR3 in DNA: TGCAGTGCTAGAGTGGCCCGTAGCTCCTACGAGCAGTACTTC.

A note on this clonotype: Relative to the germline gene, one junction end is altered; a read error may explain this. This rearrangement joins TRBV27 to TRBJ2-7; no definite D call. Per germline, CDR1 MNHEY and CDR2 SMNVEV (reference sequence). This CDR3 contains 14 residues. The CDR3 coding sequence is TGCGCCAGCAGCCTGTCCCCGAGCTCCTACGAGCAGTACTTC. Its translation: CASSLSPSSYEQYF.

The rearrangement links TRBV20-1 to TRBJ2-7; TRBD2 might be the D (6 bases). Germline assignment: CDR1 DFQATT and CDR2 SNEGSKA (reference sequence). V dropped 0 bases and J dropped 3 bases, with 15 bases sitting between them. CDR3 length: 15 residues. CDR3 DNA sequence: TGCAGTGCTAGAGATCGGGGGACGGGAAACTACGAGCAGTACTTC. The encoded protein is CSARDRGTGNYEQYF.